This paragraph reports one T cell receptor beta chain. The sample is drawn from a study of blood T cell repertoires in COVID-19. The overall study: Some COVID-19 samples were acute and others convalescent; all came from the United States, Italy and Spain. Sample material is recorded as cDNA or gDNA derived from T cells, B-cell-depleted T cells, or PBMCs.

TCRdb keeps only in-frame clones here, not all; method: immunoSEQ multiplex PCR. Here the sample spans around 180,000 clones, around 88% being singletons. The CDR3 is 16 amino acids. V lost 0 bases to trimming and J lost 5 bases; unmatched junction nucleotides: 7. The germline V gene has CDR1 SGHRS and CDR2 YFSETQ. Sequenced input: peripheral blood. This receptor was obtained from a woman aged 25-40 years with acute or convalescent COVID-19. This sequence joins TRBV5-1 and TRBJ1-5, with 8 positions matching TRBD1. CDR3: CASSLGGTGHDQPQHF. The CDR3 DNA is TGCGCCAGCAGCTTGGGGGGGACAGGTCATGATCAGCCCCAGCATTTT. The variable domain in full, with the rest retrieved from reference TRBV5-1 and TRBJ1-5, is KAGVTQTPRYLIKTRGQQVTLSCSPISGHRSVSWYQQTPGQGLQFLFEYFSETQRNKGNFPGRFSGRQFSNSRSEMNVSTLELGDSALYLCASSLGGTGHDQPQHFGDGTRLSIL.